Below are 9 T cell receptor beta chains sequenced from a single sample in a study of Ad26.COV2.S vaccination and SARS-CoV-2 variants. Treatment defined: 15 to 20 received Ad26.COV2.S at low or high dose, single or two shots; several received placebo; per-sample allocation not given. All samples were drawn on day 63, counting from the first vaccine or placebo injection. The data were produced by immunoSEQ multiplex PCR, yet TCRdb's version contains in-frame clones alone and is incomplete. The sample carries roughly 460,000 clones, roughly nine tenths recorded once. The sample in question was peripheral blood, obtained in a trial of Ad26.COV2.S vaccine versus placebo. Source of these receptors: a person aged 18-60 years who received the Ad26.COV2.S COVID-19 vaccine or a placebo.

The chain is built from TRBV27 and TRBJ2-1; a weak D match, TRBD2 (7 bases). CDR1 and CDR2 (germline): MNHEY, SMNVEV (reference sequence). V lost 2 bases, J lost 5 bases, and 13 bases lay in between. The CDR3 runs to 15 residues. CDR3 protein: CASSLRGARHNEQFF. CDR3 DNA: TGTGCCAGCAGTTTACGGGGGGCTCGGCACAATGAGCAGTTCTTC.

The chain employs TRBV18 and TRBJ2-4; TRBD2 matches at 10 bases. The germline CDR1 and CDR2 sequences are KGHSH and LQKENI. Trimming took 1 base from V and 4 from J; bases not matched to a gene: 7. This CDR3 has 17 residues. The CDR3 DNA reads as TGTGCCAGCTCACCACAGTGGACTAGCGGAGCAAAAAACATTCAGTACTTC. Amino acid sequence: CASSPQWTSGAKNIQYF.

The V call is TRBV14, the J call TRBJ2-7; 11 nucleotides match TRBD2. Germline V CDR1 and CDR2: SGHDN, FVKESK. V shed 5 bases and J 4 bases; nucleotides not matched to a gene: 7. The CDR3 contains 15 residues. CDR3 sequence reads: CASSWGSGRGYEQYF. As DNA, the CDR3 is TGTGCCAGCAGCTGGGGTAGCGGGAGGGGATACGAGCAGTACTTC. Full variable domain (missing parts from reference TRBV14 and TRBJ2-7): EAGVTQFPSHSVIEKGQTVTLRCDPISGHDNLYWYRRVMGKEIKFLLHFVKESKQDESGMPNNRFLAERTGGTYSTLKVQPAELEDSGVYFCASSWGSGRGYEQYFGPGTRLTVT.

This sequence joins TRBV11-2 and TRBJ2-1, with 9 nucleotides matching TRBD2. The V and J ends lost 3 bases and 4 bases, in that order; junction bases with no gene match: 7. Germline CDR1 and CDR2: SGHAT and FQNNGV. The CDR3 covers 16 residues. The CDR3 sequence is CASSFAGTSSYNEQFF. CDR3 bases: TGTGCCAGCAGCTTCGCCGGGACTAGCAGTTACAATGAGCAGTTCTTC.

This chain joins TRBV14 and TRBJ1-2; D is undetermined. Germline V lookup: CDR1 SGHDN, CDR2 FVKESK. Between the trimmed V and J ends, which lost 1 base and 7 bases, there was a span of 10 bases. The CDR3 consists of 13 residues. The CDR3 spells CASSQVAGSGYTF. The CDR3 nucleotides are TGTGCCAGCAGCCAAGTGGCCGGGAGTGGCTACACCTTC.

The chain links TRBV5-1 to TRBJ1-3; D remains ambiguous. This CDR3 region has 13 residues. Trimming stripped 5 bases from V and 0 bases from J, with 6 bases between. CDR1 is SGHRS and CDR2 is YFSETQ in the germline V gene. CDR3 in amino acids: CASRESSGNTIYF. DNA for the CDR3: TGCGCCAGCAGGGAAAGCTCTGGAAACACCATATATTTT.

The genes are TRBV28 and TRBJ1-2; D may be TRBD1 (6 bases). CDR1 is MDHEN and CDR2 is SYDVKM in the germline V gene. CDR3 length equals 15 residues. The V gene lost 6 bases and the J gene lost 4 bases, with 18 bases spanning the gap. CDR3: CASRDATGSRYGYTF. The CDR3 region has the DNA TGTGCCAGCAGAGACGCCACAGGGAGTCGCTATGGCTACACCTTC.

V and J are TRBV4-1 and TRBJ1-4, with D uncertain. V was clipped by 5 bases and J by 4 bases, with 8 bases between them. Germline CDR1 reads MGHRA; CDR2 reads YSYEKL. CDR3 length: 13 residues. The chain's CDR3 is CASSASLNEKLFF. The CDR3 DNA follows: TGCGCCAGCAGCGCTTCTCTTAATGAAAAACTGTTTTTT.

The sample holds one count of this clone. V is TRBV19 and J is TRBJ1-1, with D unresolved. Trimming pared 5 bases from V and 3 bases from J, leaving 16 bases between. CDR1 is LNHDA, CDR2 SQIVND, per germline (reference sequence). The CDR3 sequence is 15 residues long. The chain's CDR3 is CASSPRERADTEAFF. CDR3 coding DNA: TGTGCCAGTAGTCCGCGGGAAAGGGCAGACACTGAAGCTTTCTTT.